The T cell receptor (beta chain) described here comes from a study of CD8 T cells in Susac syndrome. RNA in amounts of roughly 0.5 to 1 ug was reverse transcribed with random hexamers. Using its own MiXCR run on the immunoSEQ multiplex PCR reads, TCRdb lists one record per CDR3 protein. Of about 140,000 distinct CDR3 sequences in the sample, around 94% were seen once. From blood CD8+ and CD4+ T cells, the TCR beta chain was sequenced. The CDR3 is made up of 13 amino acids. V was shortened by 1 base and J by 11 bases, with 11 bases between the two germline ends. The germline V gene encodes CDR1 SGHDN and CDR2 FVKESK.

The clonotype originates from a human donor in good health. This chain links TRBV14 with TRBJ1-4, with D possibly TRBD1 on 6 matching bases. The sequencing sample was made of CD8+ T cells from PBMCs. CDR3 in DNA: TGTGCCAGCAGCCAAGCAGGGGCAGGGAAACTGTTTTTT. Its protein product is CASSQAGAGKLFF.